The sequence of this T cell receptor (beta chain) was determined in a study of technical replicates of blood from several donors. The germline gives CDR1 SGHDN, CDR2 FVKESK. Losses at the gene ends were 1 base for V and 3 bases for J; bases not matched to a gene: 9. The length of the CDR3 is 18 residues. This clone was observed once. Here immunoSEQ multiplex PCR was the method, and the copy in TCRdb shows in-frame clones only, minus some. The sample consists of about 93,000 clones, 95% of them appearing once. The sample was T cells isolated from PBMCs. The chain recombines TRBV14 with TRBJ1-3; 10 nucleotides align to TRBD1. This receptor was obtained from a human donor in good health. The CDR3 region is CASSQGQGALTRGNTIYF. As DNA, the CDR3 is TGTGCCAGCAGCCAAGGACAGGGGGCTTTAACTCGTGGAAACACCATATATTTT. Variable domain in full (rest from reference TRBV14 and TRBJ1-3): EAGVTQFPSHSVIEKGQTVTLRCDPISGHDNLYWYRRVMGKEIKFLLHFVKESKQDESGMPNNRFLAERTGGTYSTLKVQPAELEDSGVYFCASSQGQGALTRGNTIYFGEGSWLTVV.